This T cell receptor (beta chain) came from a study of immune heterogeneity within non-small cell lung tumors (dated by TCRdb to between 2017 and 2018). Context from the whole study: By histology, a handful of squamous cell carcinomas, 9 to 11 non-squamous carcinomas and 1 tumor not otherwise specified were included. To look at intratumoral immune heterogeneity, the study ran whole-exome sequencing, RNA-seq and TCR beta repertoire sequencing on several spatially distinct regions taken from every NSCLC tumor. TCR repertoire analysis included 57 tumor loci from 15 or so patients, whereas transcriptome data included only 40 or so loci from roughly 12 patients. Neoantigen binding to each patient's HLA alleles was predicted with netMHCpan-3.0 for mutant peptides of 8 to 11 amino acids. Study-wide conclusions, independent of this receptor: Local T-cell repertoire clonality showed a statistically significant but moderate positive correlation with local tumor mutational burden (R roughly 0.35). Within a given patient, the same dominant CDR3B clonotypes showed up repeatedly across loci, although different tumor locations also carried unique high-frequency clones. For the most part, high-frequency TCR beta clonotypes differed from one individual patient to another.

There are 17 amino acids in the CDR3, from cysteine to phenylalanine inclusive. Kept here is only the CDR3 DNA, which spans 51 bases and is read in frame from base 1. CDR1 and CDR2, looked up from the germline V gene, are MDHEN and SYDVKM. Genomic DNA extracted from bulk tumor tissue served as TCR template, with roughly 660 ng gDNA amplified per sample. During surgery, multiple biopsies were taken from each primary tumor, with sampling sites spaced as far apart as possible within the tumor mass. The study cohort was described as untreated, and patients were newly diagnosed NSCLC cases undergoing curative surgery. The donor group was made up of approximately 16 newly diagnosed non-small cell lung cancer patients undergoing surgery with curative intent. The resected tumor masses were reviewed by two independent pathologists. Only high-quality DNA and RNA samples were carried forward to sequencing. The TCR beta CDR3 region was amplified with a multiplex PCR system whose first round ran for approximately 11 cycles using 32 V-gene forward primers and 13 J-gene reverse primers. The first PCR round used a QIAGEN Multiplex PCR Kit, and the primer sequences were filed in Chinese patent CN105087789A. In a second PCR round, Illumina universal primers were added with the Phusion High-Fidelity PCR Kit. TCR libraries were paired-end sequenced at 151 bp read length on the Illumina HiSeq X Ten platform. Concerning the study's data processing: Cutadapt removed reads without multiplex PCR primers, PEAR merged read pairs, and MiXCR with default settings called CDR3 regions. Shannon entropy measured repertoire diversity, while clonality was calculated as one minus the Shannon entropy divided by the ln of the count of productive unique sequences. Clonotypes present at frequencies of at least 0.5% were defined as dominant or high-frequency T-cell clones. TCRdb cleaned the public reads at Q25 with fastp, built clones with MiXCR and kept in-frame beta chains. Each CDR3 protein gets just one entry, which takes the most common genes and DNA from the rows behind it. The V and J calls come from TCRdb's annotation, not from the publication. A total of fewer than 4,500 distinct CDR3 sequences appear in this sample, around 24% of them only once. Approximately 9.8% of the sample lies in the top ten.

Note on this clonotype: The antigen it binds to is not known. At one end the junction does not follow the germline gene, possibly because of a read error.

The chain is made from TRBV28 and TRBJ1-3; the D region possibly corresponds to TRBD1 (5 bases align). The sequence was collected from a man aged 45 to 65 with non-small cell lung cancer. Input material: lung tumor tissue. DNA sequence: TGTGCCAACAGTGGGCGTCGGGGCTTGGGCTCTGGAAACAACATATATTTT. Translation gives CANSGRRGLGSGNNIYF.